Shown below are 23 T cell receptor beta chains from a single sample sequenced in a study of blood T cell repertoires in COVID-19. Repertoires were generated with immunoSEQ multiplex PCR, while TCRdb's copy carries only in-frame clones and drops some. The repertoire holds some 250,000 clones, with more than 70% as singletons. Material: peripheral blood. The receptors shown here come from a man aged 80 or over with acute or convalescent COVID-19.

This sequence joins TRBV28 and TRBJ2-7; TRBD1 agrees at 9 bases. Looked up from germline, CDR1 is MDHEN and CDR2 is SYDVKM. V lost 2 bases, J lost 6 bases, and 8 bases stayed unmatched. CDR3 length equals 15 residues. The CDR3 region has the DNA TGTGCCAGCAGTTTAACCGGGACAGGGACCGCCGAGCAGTACTTC. Amino acid sequence: CASSLTGTGTAEQYF.

V and J are TRBV28 and TRBJ1-1; weak D call: TRBD1 (6 bases). Deletions cut 4 bases from V and 5 bases from J, with 8 bases between. CDR1 is MDHEN and CDR2 is SYDVKM in the germline V gene. This CDR3 has 12 residues. The CDR3 DNA follows: TGTGCCAGCAGTTCCAGGGGAACTGAAGCTTTCTTT. Translating gives CASSSRGTEAFF. The variable domain in full, completed from reference TRBV28 and TRBJ1-1, reads DVKVTQSSRYLVKRTGEKVFLECVQDMDHENMFWYRQDPGLGLRLIYFSYDVKMKEKGDIPEGYSVSREKKERFSLILESASTNQTSMYLCASSSRGTEAFFGQGTRLTVV.

The chain has TRBV6-5 and TRBJ2-5; 8 bases are a match to TRBD1. This CDR3 is 13 amino acids long. V trimming: 4 bases; J trimming: 9 bases; junction bases outside the gene matches: 7. The germline gives CDR1 MNHEY, CDR2 SVGAGI. The CDR3 DNA sequence: TGTGCCAGCAGTTTGACAGGGGATGTGGCCCAGTACTTC. Residues: CASSLTGDVAQYF.

The gene calls are TRBV18 and TRBJ1-3; 7 bases are shared with TRBD1. Losses at the gene ends were 3 bases for V and 4 bases for J; bases not matched to a gene: 9. This CDR3 spans 16 amino acids. Germline loops: CDR1 KGHSH, CDR2 LQKENI. The DNA of the CDR3 is TGTGCCAGCTCACCGCTGACAGGGTTCTCCGGAAACACCATATATTTT. Translated: CASSPLTGFSGNTIYF. Full variable domain (remainder filled in from reference TRBV18 and TRBJ1-3): NAGVMQNPRHLVRRRGQEARLRCSPMKGHSHVYWYRQLPEEGLKFMVYLQKENIIDESGMPKERFSAEFPKEGPSILRIQQVVRGDSAAYFCASSPLTGFSGNTIYFGEGSWLTVV.

This clone was detected once. The V gene is TRBV2, the J gene TRBJ2-2; the match to TRBD1 covers 11 bases. Germline assignment: CDR1 SNHLY and CDR2 FYNNEI. Trimming cost V 6 bases and J 6 bases; bases outside gene matches: 3. There are 14 residues in the CDR3. The CDR3 DNA follows: TGTGCCAGCAGCCAGGACAGGGGGCCCGGGGAGCTGTTTTTT. Its protein product is CASSQDRGPGELFF.

In this sample, this clone turned up a few times. The J gene is TRBJ1-6, the V gene TRBV18; maybe TRBD1 (5 bases). The V gene's germline CDR1 is KGHSH and CDR2 LQKENI. V shed 1 base and J shed 7 bases, with 11 bases lying between them. The CDR3 consists of 15 residues. CDR3: CASSPQRGKNSPLHF. The CDR3 region has the DNA TGTGCCAGCTCACCACAAAGGGGAAAGAATTCACCCCTCCACTTT.

The chain is built from TRBV2 and TRBJ2-2; D is unresolved. Germline CDR1 reads SNHLY; CDR2 reads FYNNEI. The CDR3 loop spans 13 amino acids. Deletions cut 7 bases from V and 1 base from J, with 7 bases between. The CDR3 DNA reads as TGTGCCAGCACGGCGGTGAACACCGGGGAGCTGTTTTTT. Translation gives CASTAVNTGELFF.

The chain has TRBV18 and TRBJ1-4; D might be TRBD1 (6 bases). Trimming removed 2 bases from V and 0 bases from J, with 22 bases in between. Looked up from germline, CDR1 is KGHSH and CDR2 is LQKENI. This CDR3 is built from 20 residues. The CDR3 is CASSPFIDRPTIPTNEKLFF. The CDR3 DNA reads as TGTGCCAGCTCACCATTTATTGACAGGCCGACAATTCCAACTAATGAAAAACTGTTTTTT.

CDR3 sequence (DNA): TGTGCCAGCAGCGCACCAGGGGGCATCTATGGCTACACCTTC. This encodes CASSAPGGIYGYTF. The V call is TRBV7-2, the J call TRBJ1-2; 8 bases fit TRBD1. Germline values: CDR1 SGHTA, CDR2 FQGNSA. J was trimmed by 4 bases and V by 5 bases; bases with no gene match: 6. This CDR3 is built from 14 residues.

There are a few counts of this clone. The CDR3 loop is CASSFGTGTGGYTF. Written as DNA, the CDR3 is TGTGCCAGCAGCTTTGGGACAGGCACGGGTGGCTACACCTTC. The rearrangement links TRBV5-5 to TRBJ1-2, with 8 bases aligning to TRBD1. V was clipped by 2 bases and J by 7 bases; unmatched bases: 7. The germline gives CDR1 SGHKS, CDR2 YYEKEE (reference sequence). The CDR3 is 14 amino acids.

The genes are TRBV2 and TRBJ2-5, with 7 positions matching TRBD2. V gave up 9 bases and J gave up 6 bases; unmatched junction bases: 13. CDR1 and CDR2 (germline): SNHLY, FYNNEI. The CDR3 covers 14 residues. Here the CDR3 DNA reads TGTGCCAGTTCTGACGGGGGGTTGAGGAAGACCCAGTACTTC. This encodes CASSDGGLRKTQYF.

The sample holds one count of this clone. The rearrangement links TRBV20-1 to TRBJ2-7; 9 bases are a match to TRBD1. Germline CDR1 reads DFQATT; CDR2 reads SNEGSKA (reference sequence). The CDR3 length is 11 residues. V lost 6 bases, J lost 6 bases, and 3 bases stayed unmatched. The CDR3 DNA reads as TGCAGTGCAAGGACAGGGGCCGAGCAGTACTTC. Protein: CSARTGAEQYF.

The rearrangement links TRBV10-3 to TRBJ1-3; D not certain. Per germline, CDR1 ENHRY and CDR2 SYGVKD. CDR3 length: 14 residues. V was clipped by 8 bases and J by 1 base, with 12 bases between them. CDR3 DNA sequence: TGTGCCATCCTAGCGGAGACTTCTGGAAACACCATATATTTT. Translation: CAILAETSGNTIYF.

The rearrangement joins TRBV7-2 to TRBJ1-2; D not resolved. The CDR3 contains 14 residues. V gave up 5 bases and J gave up 3 bases, with 13 bases separating them. The germline CDR1 and CDR2 sequences are SGHTA and FQGNSA. CDR3 sequence reads: CASSLGSLDYGYTF. For the CDR3, the DNA is TGTGCCAGCAGCCTCGGCAGCCTAGACTATGGCTACACCTTC.

The chain uses TRBV18 and TRBJ1-1; a possible D gene is TRBD1 (6 bases). V lost 3 bases, J lost 4 bases, and 15 bases lay in between. The germline CDR1 and CDR2 sequences are KGHSH and LQKENI. The CDR3 covers 15 residues. The CDR3: CASSPNQGRGTEAFF. The DNA of the CDR3 is TGTGCCAGCTCACCCAACCAGGGCAGGGGCACTGAAGCTTTCTTT.

The chain couples TRBV28 to TRBJ2-3; D possibly corresponds to TRBD1 (6 bases). The V and J ends lost 6 bases and 0 bases respectively, with 16 bases between them. This CDR3 comprises 16 residues. CDR1 and CDR2 (germline): MDHEN, SYDVKM. The CDR3 protein is CASSPLGQGSTDTQYF. CDR3 nucleotides: TGTGCCAGCAGCCCGCTGGGGCAGGGGAGCACAGATACGCAGTATTTT.

This chain joins TRBV7-9 and TRBJ1-5, with 7 nucleotides matching TRBD1. Unmatched junction bases numbered 11, after V lost 5 bases and J lost 7 bases. Germline CDR1 is SEHNR and CDR2 is FQNEAQ (reference sequence). This CDR3 region has 15 residues. The CDR3: CASSALTGTKQPQHF. The DNA for the CDR3 is TGTGCCAGCAGCGCGTTGACAGGGACGAAGCAGCCCCAGCATTTT. The full variable domain, with the rest looked up from reference TRBV7-9 and TRBJ1-5, is DTGVSQNPRHKITKRGQNVTFRCDPISEHNRLYWYRQTLGQGPEFLTYFQNEAQLEKSRLLSDRFSAERPKGSFSTLEIQRTEQGDSAMYLCASSALTGTKQPQHFGDGTRLSIL.

The chain couples TRBV6-1 to TRBJ2-1; TRBD1 aligns across 12 bases. Trimming cost V 2 bases and J 9 bases; bases outside gene matches: 8. CDR3 length equals 16 residues. The germline V gene encodes CDR1 MNHNS and CDR2 SASEGT. For the CDR3, the DNA is TGTGCCAGCAGTGAAATAGGGGGACAGGGGGCCGGTGAGCAGTTCTTC. Translating gives CASSEIGGQGAGEQFF.

This clone has a single count. The rearrangement uses TRBV6-6 and TRBJ1-2; D is unclear. Germline CDR1 and CDR2: MNHNY and SVGAGI (reference sequence). V dropped 7 bases and J dropped 8 bases, with 11 bases sitting between them. The CDR3 spans 11 residues. The CDR3 DNA sequence: TGTGCCAGCACCCCCTCTCAGGGCTACACCTTC. Residues: CASTPSQGYTF.

As to this clone: A much more abundant neighbour one base away suggests this may be a read error. Other DNA sequences of this sample code for an identical CDR3. The J gene is TRBJ1-6, the V gene TRBV2; no reliable D call. Germline assignment: CDR1 SNHLY and CDR2 FYNNEI. This CDR3 region has 14 residues. With 6 bases removed from V and 9 bases from J, the gap between germline ends came to 15 bases. The CDR3 spells CASSRTGSSSPLHF. The CDR3 DNA reads TGTGCCAGCAGCCGGACGGGGTCCAGTTCACCCCTCCACTTT.

This chain connects TRBV5-1 to TRBJ2-2; perhaps TRBD1 as D (6 bases). This CDR3 is built from 15 residues. V was pared by 1 base and J by 0 bases, with 7 bases between. The V gene's germline CDR1 is SGHRS and CDR2 YFSETQ. The CDR3 here is CASSLRTANTGELFF. The CDR3 DNA is TGCGCCAGCAGCTTGAGGACAGCGAACACCGGGGAGCTGTTTTTT.

This sequence joins TRBV7-2 and TRBJ2-3; the D is unclear. Germline V gene lookup returns CDR1 SGHTA and CDR2 FQGNSA. The CDR3 extends over 14 amino acids. V was trimmed by 1 base and J by 4 bases, leaving 9 bases between them. CDR3 loop: CASSLGSSADTQYF. CDR3 coding DNA: TGTGCCAGCAGCTTAGGGAGTTCGGCAGATACGCAGTATTTT.

This chain uses TRBV4-1 with TRBJ1-3, with 7 bases fitting TRBD1. J gave up 3 bases and V 3 bases, and 8 bases lay outside the gene matches. The CDR3 spans 16 residues. From germline, CDR1 is MGHRA and CDR2 YSYEKL. The CDR3 loop reads CASSHRQGSSGNTIYF. The CDR3 DNA follows: TGCGCCAGCAGCCACCGACAGGGAAGTAGTGGAAACACCATATATTTT.